This entry lists 3 T cell receptor beta chains sequenced from one sample in a study of blood T cells in healthy people across ages. A J-beta primer mix and a sample-barcoded 5' primer were used in a second PCR of about 7 to 12 cycles. TCRdb re-derived calls from the 5' RACE reads in MiXCR, one entry per CDR3 protein. The sample lists just over 1 million distinct CDR3 sequences; 35% to 55% were seen once. Sequencing was performed on blood. These TCRs come from a woman in her fifties or sixties in good health.

V gene TRBV7-2 combines with J gene TRBJ1-5; a weak D match, TRBD1 (6 bases). The CDR3 length is 16 residues. Trimming stripped 5 bases from V and 2 bases from J, with 16 bases between. Germline values: CDR1 SGHTA, CDR2 FQGNSA. Here the CDR3 reads CASSPLGGAGNQPQHF. The CDR3 bases are TGTGCCAGCAGCCCGCTTGGGGGGGCCGGCAATCAGCCCCAGCATTTT.

The V gene is TRBV6-2 or TRBV6-3, the J gene TRBJ1-2; 7 bases are shared with TRBD1. Unmatched junction bases numbered 10, after V lost 5 bases and J lost 7 bases. Germline-derived CDR1 and CDR2 are MNHEY and SVGEGT. The CDR3 covers 14 residues. The CDR3 region has the DNA TGTGCCAGCAGTCTGGACAGGAAGACTAGTGGCTACACCTTC. It specifies CASSLDRKTSGYTF.

V is TRBV27 and J is TRBJ1-4; 10 positions agree with TRBD1. J lost 7 bases, V lost 0 bases, and 11 bases had no gene match. The germline gives CDR1 MNHEY, CDR2 SMNVEV (reference sequence). CDR3 length equals 18 residues. The CDR3 spells CASSLSIRVGTGAEKLFF. As DNA, the CDR3 is TGTGCCAGCAGTTTATCGATTCGCGTCGGGACAGGGGCTGAAAAACTGTTTTTT.